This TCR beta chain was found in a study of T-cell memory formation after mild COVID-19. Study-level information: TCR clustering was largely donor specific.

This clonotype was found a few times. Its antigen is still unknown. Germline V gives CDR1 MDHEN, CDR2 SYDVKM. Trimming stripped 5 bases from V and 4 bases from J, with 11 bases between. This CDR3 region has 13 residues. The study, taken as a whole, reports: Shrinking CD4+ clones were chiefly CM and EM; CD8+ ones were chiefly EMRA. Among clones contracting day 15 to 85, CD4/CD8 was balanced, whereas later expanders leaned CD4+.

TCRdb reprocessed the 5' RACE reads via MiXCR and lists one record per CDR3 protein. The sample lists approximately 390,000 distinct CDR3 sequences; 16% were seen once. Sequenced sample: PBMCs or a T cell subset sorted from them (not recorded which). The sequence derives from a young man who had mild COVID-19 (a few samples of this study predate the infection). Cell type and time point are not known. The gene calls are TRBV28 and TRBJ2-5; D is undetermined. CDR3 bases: TGTGCCAGCAGTCTGCAAGTCAGAGAGACCCAGTACTTC. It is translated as CASSLQVRETQYF.